This TCR beta chain was found in a study of shared clonotypes between healthy human individuals. Germline V gene data show CDR1 as LNHDA and CDR2 as SQIVND (reference sequence). Trimming shortened V by 9 bases and J by 3 bases, and 14 bases separated the two germline ends. This CDR3 is built from 14 residues. Notes on the study in general: A generally larger estimated richness was seen in naive subsets than in memory subsets.

The data were produced by immunoSEQ multiplex PCR, yet TCRdb's version contains in-frame clones alone and is incomplete. The sample contains over a million clones, about 98.5% of which appear only once. Concerning this clone: Its antigen is not known.

The sample comprised naive CD4+ T cells sorted from blood. Subset here: CD45RA+ positively selected. The sequence derives from a man aged 25 to 45 in good health. The chain carries TRBV19 and TRBJ2-2; D is perhaps TRBD2 (6 bases). CDR3 residues: CASRRPGDTGELFF. CDR3 DNA: TGTGCCAGCCGCCGGCCGGGGGACACCGGGGAGCTGTTTTTT.